The 14 T cell receptor beta chains below all came from one sample that was sequenced in a study of T cell clonality in common variable immunodeficiency. Study results and caveats: Common variable immunodeficiency TCR beta sequences reportedly had fewer deletions and N-nucleotide insertions.

Their cognate antigens are unknown. Measured with immunoSEQ multiplex PCR; TCRdb has only the in-frame clones, and not every one. This set yields around 20,000 clones and no singletons; the top ten hold 2% to 2.5%. The sequencing sample was made of peripheral blood mononuclear cells. The receptor source for this set is a human donor with common variable immunodeficiency.

The table lists this clone with many counts. The sequenced fragment ends 3 residues before the CDR3 boundary, so the rest is inferred from the germline J gene. This sequence joins TRBV19 and TRBJ2-1; 8 bases are a match to TRBD1. Germline V gene sequence: CDR1 LNHDA, CDR2 SQIVND (reference sequence). This CDR3 has 15 amino acids. The trim removed 9 bases at V and 8 bases at J, leaving 15 bases unmatched. This CDR3 is CASRRRDRSGDEQFF. The sequenced part of the CDR3 DNA is TGTGCCAGCAGACGCCGGGACAGGTCGGGGGATGAG.

This clone was seen only a few times. The read falls 3 residues short of the CDR3 end, and the missing part is taken from the germline J gene. This chain uses TRBV2 with TRBJ1-4; D is unresolved. V was cut by 4 bases and J by 8 bases, with 8 bases left in between. Germline lookup yields CDR1 SNHLY and CDR2 FYNNEI. CDR3 length: 12 amino acids. The covered CDR3 bases are TGTGCCAGCAGTGCAGAGGCCGAAAAA. Translating it yields CASSAEAEK. The full CDR3 protein is CASSAEAEKLFF.

Many counts were recorded for this clone. One junction end does not reproduce the germline sequence, and a read error may be involved. The read ends 3 residues early relative to the CDR3; the germline J gene fills the gap. The V gene is TRBV4-2, the J gene TRBJ1-4; 9 bases match TRBD1. This CDR3 comprises 18 residues. Germline CDR1 is LGHNA and CDR2 is YNFKEQ. The CDR3 DNA, read in part, is TGCGCCAGCAGCCAAGAATATCCGGGACAGGGCCGAGAAGAAAAA. As protein: CASSQEYPGQGREEK. The entire CDR3 protein reads CASSQEYPGQGREEKLFF.

This clone was recorded many times. The read finishes 3 residues shy of the CDR3 end, and the germline J gene is used to complete it. Other DNA sequences in the sample encode the same CDR3. The gene calls are TRBV5-1 and TRBJ2-1, with TRBD1 matching 7 bases. The CDR3 totals 15 residues. Trimming removed 0 bases from V and 4 bases from J; junction bases left unmatched: 4. Germline V lookup: CDR1 SGHRS, CDR2 YFSETQ. The CDR3 here is CASSLGQGSYNEQFF. Partial CDR3 DNA: TGCGCCAGCAGCTTGGGACAGGGATCGTACAATGAG.

Ten or more counts support this clone. Read data end 3 residues before the CDR3 end; the end is taken from the germline J gene. This chain uses TRBV29-1 with TRBJ1-4; possibly TRBD1 for D (5 bases). Trimming stripped 4 bases from V and 6 bases from J, with 9 bases between. Germline V lookup: CDR1 SQVTM, CDR2 ANQGSEA. The length of the CDR3 is 12 residues. The part of the CDR3 DNA that was read is TGCAGCGTTGGCCGGGGGGATGAAAAA. It is translated as CSVGRGDEK. The full CDR3 is CSVGRGDEKLFF. Using reference TRBV29-1 and TRBJ1-4 for the parts outside the CDR3, the full variable domain is SAVISQKPSRDICQRGTSLTIQCQVDSQVTMMFWYRQQPGQSLTLIATANQGSEATYESGFVIDKFPISRPNLTFSTLTVSNMSPEDSSIYLCSVGRGDEKLFFGSGTQLSVL.

This clone was counted many times. Sequencing ends 3 residues short of the CDR3 end; the germline J gene provides the rest. The chain links TRBV9 to TRBJ2-2; D perhaps matches TRBD2 (5 bases). Trimming stripped 0 bases from V and 7 bases from J, with 10 bases between. Germline values: CDR1 SGDLS, CDR2 YYNGEE. This CDR3 spans 14 amino acids. The part of the CDR3 DNA that was read is TGTGCCAGCAGCGTAGCCAGCGGTGGCGGGGAG. As protein: CASSVASGGGE. The entire CDR3 protein is CASSVASGGGELFF.

This clone came up many times. The CDR3 loop reads CASSFPGSPREQYF. The covered CDR3 bases are TGTGCCAGCAGTTTTCCCGGTTCCCCCCGCGAG. The J gene is TRBJ2-7, the V gene TRBV5-4; no definite D call. Coverage ceases 3 residues before the CDR3 finishes, and the germline J gene fills in the end. Germline V gene data show CDR1 as SGHNT and CDR2 as YYREEE (reference sequence). The CDR3 runs 14 residues. V was cut by 5 bases and J by 6 bases, with 18 bases left in between.

Worth noting for this clone: The missing CDR3 end, 3 residues past where the read stops, is filled in from the germline J gene. V is TRBV7-6 and J is TRBJ2-7; D possibly corresponds to TRBD2 (7 bases). Between the trimmed V and J ends, which lost 5 bases and 5 bases, there was a span of 19 bases. The CDR3 has 15 residues. Germline CDR1 reads SGHVS; CDR2 reads FNYEAQ. CDR3 sequence: CASSPSRGRGNEQYF. CDR3 bases read: TGTGCCAGCAGCCCGTCGAGAGGGAGGGGGAACGAG.

There are many counts of this clone. Read coverage stops 3 residues before the CDR3 terminus; the germline J gene supplies the remainder. V and J are TRBV5-1 and TRBJ2-5; a possible D gene is TRBD1 (6 bases). Germline CDR1 SGHRS, CDR2 YFSETQ. The CDR3 covers 14 residues. V lost 4 bases and J lost 3, with 13 bases in between. The CDR3 loop reads CASSRSRQEETQYF. The CDR3 bases that were read are TGCGCCAGCAGCCGATCCCGACAGGAAGAGACC.

There are many counts of this clone. The CDR3 goes on 3 residues after the read ends, and that part is filled in from the germline J gene. This chain joins TRBV6-1 and TRBJ1-4, with 11 positions matching TRBD1. Germline trimming cut 4 bases from V and 10 bases from J; bases unmatched to any gene: 8. Germline-derived CDR1 and CDR2 are MNHNS and SASEGT. The CDR3 is made up of 15 amino acids. The CDR3 protein is CASSGPGQGAGKLFF. The CDR3 DNA, read in part, is TGTGCCAGCAGTGGGCCTGGACAGGGGGCCGGAAAA.

This clone was seen many times. The read ends 3 residues before the CDR3 terminus; that terminus is restored from the germline J gene. The J gene is TRBJ2-5, the V gene TRBV7-2; 8 bases agree with TRBD1. Germline CDR1 SGHTA, CDR2 FQGNSA. CDR3 size: 14 residues. Trimming took 5 bases from V and 5 from J; bases not matched to a gene: 7. The CDR3 DNA, read in part, is TGTGCCAGCAGCAGATTGACAGGGGATGAGACC. This codes for CASSRLTGDET. The full CDR3 reads CASSRLTGDETQYF.

In this sample, this clone turned up many times. The observed sequence ends 3 residues before the CDR3 terminus, with the missing tail filled in from the germline J gene. The J gene is TRBJ2-7, the V gene TRBV7-2, with 7 nucleotides matching TRBD1. Losses at the gene ends were 6 bases for V and 5 bases for J; bases not matched to a gene: 7. Germline CDR1 and CDR2: SGHTA and FQGNSA. The CDR3 is 13 residues long. CDR3 residues: CASRQGGTDEQYF. The part of the CDR3 DNA that was read is TGTGCCAGCAGGCAAGGGGGCACAGACGAG. Full variable domain (outside the CDR3, taken from reference TRBV7-2 and TRBJ2-7): GAGVSQSPSNKVTEKGKDVELRCDPISGHTALYWYRQSLGQGLEFLIYFQGNSAPDKSGLPSDRFSAERTGGSVSTLTIQRTQQEDSAVYLCASRQGGTDEQYFGPGTRLTVT.

This clone has at least ten counts. The read stops 3 residues short of the end of the CDR3; the missing end is completed from the germline J gene. The chain employs TRBV20-1 and TRBJ2-1, with 14 bases matching TRBD2. V was clipped by 3 bases and J by 2 bases; unmatched bases: 15. This CDR3 spans 20 amino acids. In germline, CDR1 is DFQATT, CDR2 SNEGSKA (reference sequence). The CDR3 is CSASAAPGLAGVGAYNEQFF. The part of the CDR3 DNA that was read is TGCAGTGCTAGTGCTGCTCCGGGACTAGCGGGGGTGGGGGCCTACAATGAG.

This clone was seen at least ten times. The read ends 3 residues before the CDR3 terminus; that terminus is restored from the germline J gene. This sequence joins TRBV20-1 and TRBJ2-3; no clear D. Germline V gene lookup returns CDR1 DFQATT and CDR2 SNEGSKA (reference sequence). Trimming removed 0 bases at V and 6 bases at J, with 10 bases between. This CDR3 region has 13 residues. The sequenced part of the CDR3 DNA is TGCAGTGCTAGAGAGACTTTAGTTGATACG. Protein: CSARETLVDT. From start to end, the CDR3 is CSARETLVDTQYF.